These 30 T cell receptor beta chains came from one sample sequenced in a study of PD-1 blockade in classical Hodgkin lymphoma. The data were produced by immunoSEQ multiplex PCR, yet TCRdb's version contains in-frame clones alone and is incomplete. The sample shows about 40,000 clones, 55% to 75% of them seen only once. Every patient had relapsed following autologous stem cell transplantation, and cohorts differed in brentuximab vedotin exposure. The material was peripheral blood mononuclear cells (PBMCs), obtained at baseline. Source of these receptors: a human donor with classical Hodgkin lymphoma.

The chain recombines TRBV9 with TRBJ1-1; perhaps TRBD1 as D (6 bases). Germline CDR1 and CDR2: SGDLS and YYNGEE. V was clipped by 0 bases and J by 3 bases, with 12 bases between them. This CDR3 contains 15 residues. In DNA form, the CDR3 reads TGTGCCAGCAGCGTAGTTGGGGAGGGGGACACTGAAGCTTTCTTT. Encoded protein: CASSVVGEGDTEAFF.

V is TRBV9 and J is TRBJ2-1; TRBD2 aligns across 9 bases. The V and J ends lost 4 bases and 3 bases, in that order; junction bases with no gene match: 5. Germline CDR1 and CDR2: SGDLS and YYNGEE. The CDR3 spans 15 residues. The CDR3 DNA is TGTGCCAGCAGCCCCGGGACTAGCAGCTACAATGAGCAGTTCTTC. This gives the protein CASSPGTSSYNEQFF.

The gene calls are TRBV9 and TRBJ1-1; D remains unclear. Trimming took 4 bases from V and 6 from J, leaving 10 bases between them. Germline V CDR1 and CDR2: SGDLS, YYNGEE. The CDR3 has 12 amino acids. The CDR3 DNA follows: TGTGCCAGCAGCCCCGCAACAGCTGAAGCTTTCTTT. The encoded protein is CASSPATAEAFF.

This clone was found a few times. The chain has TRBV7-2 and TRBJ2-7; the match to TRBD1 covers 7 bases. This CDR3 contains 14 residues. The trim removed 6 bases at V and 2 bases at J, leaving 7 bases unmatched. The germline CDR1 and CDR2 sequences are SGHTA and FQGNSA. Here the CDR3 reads CASSQWTGPYEQYF. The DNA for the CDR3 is TGTGCCAGCAGTCAGTGGACAGGCCCCTACGAGCAGTACTTC.

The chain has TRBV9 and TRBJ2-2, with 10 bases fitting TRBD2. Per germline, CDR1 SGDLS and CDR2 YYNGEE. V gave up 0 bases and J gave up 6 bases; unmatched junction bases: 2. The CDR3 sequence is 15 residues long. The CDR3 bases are TGTGCCAGCAGCGTAGCTAGCGGGGGTTCCGGGGAGCTGTTTTTT. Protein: CASSVASGGSGELFF.

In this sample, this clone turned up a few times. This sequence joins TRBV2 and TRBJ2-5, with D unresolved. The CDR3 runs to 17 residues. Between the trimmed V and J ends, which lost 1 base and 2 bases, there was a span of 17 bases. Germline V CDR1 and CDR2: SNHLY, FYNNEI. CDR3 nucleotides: TGTGCCAGCAGTGAAGAGGGTGTATATGGGGAACAAGAGACCCAGTACTTC. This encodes CASSEEGVYGEQETQYF.

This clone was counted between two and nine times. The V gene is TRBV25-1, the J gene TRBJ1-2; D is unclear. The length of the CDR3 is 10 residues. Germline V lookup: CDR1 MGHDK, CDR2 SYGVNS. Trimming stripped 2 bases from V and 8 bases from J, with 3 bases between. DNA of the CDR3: TGTGCCAGCAGTGAAGGAGGCTACACCTTC. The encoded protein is CASSEGGYTF.

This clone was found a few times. Here the CDR3 DNA reads TGTGCCTGGAGTGGCACGACTAGCGGGCTAGAGTACAATGAGCAGTTCTTC. This encodes CAWSGTTSGLEYNEQFF. The rearrangement joins TRBV30 to TRBJ2-1; 10 bases are shared with TRBD2. V lost 1 base to trimming and J lost 4 bases; unmatched junction nucleotides: 10. The CDR3 consists of 17 residues. CDR1 and CDR2 from the germline V gene are GTSNPN and SVGIG (reference sequence).

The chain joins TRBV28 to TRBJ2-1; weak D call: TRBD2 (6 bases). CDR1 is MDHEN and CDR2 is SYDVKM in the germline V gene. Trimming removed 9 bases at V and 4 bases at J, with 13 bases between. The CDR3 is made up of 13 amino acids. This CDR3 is CASHSGTYNEQFF. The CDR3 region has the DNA TGTGCCAGTCACTCGGGGACTTACAATGAGCAGTTCTTC.

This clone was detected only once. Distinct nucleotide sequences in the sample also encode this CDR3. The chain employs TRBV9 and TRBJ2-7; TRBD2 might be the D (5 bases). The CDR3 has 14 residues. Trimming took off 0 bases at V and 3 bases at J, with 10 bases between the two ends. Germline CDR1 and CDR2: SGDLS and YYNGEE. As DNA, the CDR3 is TGTGCCAGCAGCGTAGGTGGGAGTGGCTACGAGCAGTACTTC. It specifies CASSVGGSGYEQYF.

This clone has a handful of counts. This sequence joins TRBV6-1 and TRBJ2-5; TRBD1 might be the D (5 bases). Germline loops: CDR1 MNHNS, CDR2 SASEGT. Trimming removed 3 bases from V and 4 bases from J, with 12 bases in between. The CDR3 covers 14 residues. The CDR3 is CASSEFDRRETQYF. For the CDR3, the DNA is TGTGCCAGCAGTGAGTTTGACAGACGAGAGACCCAGTACTTC.

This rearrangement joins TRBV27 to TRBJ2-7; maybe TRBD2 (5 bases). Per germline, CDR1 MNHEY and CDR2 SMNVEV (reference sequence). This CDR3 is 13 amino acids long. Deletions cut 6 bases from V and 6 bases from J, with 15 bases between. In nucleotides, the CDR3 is TGTGCCAGCAGACCGGGATCCAGTCCCGAGCAGTACTTC. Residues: CASRPGSSPEQYF.

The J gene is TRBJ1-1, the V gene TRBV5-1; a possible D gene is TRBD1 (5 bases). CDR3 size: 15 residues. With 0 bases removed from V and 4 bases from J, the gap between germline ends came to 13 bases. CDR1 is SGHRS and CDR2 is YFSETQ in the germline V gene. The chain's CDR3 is CASSLAWRGSTEAFF. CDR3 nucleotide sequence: TGCGCCAGCAGCTTGGCCTGGCGGGGGAGCACTGAAGCTTTCTTT. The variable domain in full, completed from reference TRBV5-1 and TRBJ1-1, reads KAGVTQTPRYLIKTRGQQVTLSCSPISGHRSVSWYQQTPGQGLQFLFEYFSETQRNKGNFPGRFSGRQFSNSRSEMNVSTLELGDSALYLCASSLAWRGSTEAFFGQGTRLTVV.

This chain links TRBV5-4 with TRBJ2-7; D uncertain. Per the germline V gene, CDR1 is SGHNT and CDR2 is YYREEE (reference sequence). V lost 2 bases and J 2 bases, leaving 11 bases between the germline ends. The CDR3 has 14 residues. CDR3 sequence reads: CASSFPSSAYEQYF. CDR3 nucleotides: TGTGCCAGCAGCTTCCCCTCTTCCGCCTACGAGCAGTACTTC.

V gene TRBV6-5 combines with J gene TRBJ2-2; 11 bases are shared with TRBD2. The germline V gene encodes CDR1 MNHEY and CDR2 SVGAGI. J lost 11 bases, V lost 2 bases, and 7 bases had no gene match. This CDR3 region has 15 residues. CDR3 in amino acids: CASSYPTSGIVELFF. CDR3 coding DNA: TGTGCCAGCAGTTACCCGACTAGCGGGATCGTAGAGCTGTTTTTT.

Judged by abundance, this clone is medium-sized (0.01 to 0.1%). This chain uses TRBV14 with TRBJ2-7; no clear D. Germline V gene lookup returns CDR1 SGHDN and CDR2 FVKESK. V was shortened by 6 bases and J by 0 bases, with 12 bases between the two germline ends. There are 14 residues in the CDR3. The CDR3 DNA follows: TGTGCCAGCAGTATACATAGGGCCTCCTACGAGCAGTACTTC. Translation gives CASSIHRASYEQYF.

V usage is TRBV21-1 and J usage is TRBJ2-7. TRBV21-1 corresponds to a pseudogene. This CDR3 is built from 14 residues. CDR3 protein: CASSKQGGHYEQYF. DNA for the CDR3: TGTGCCAGCAGCAAGCAAGGGGGGCACTACGAGCAGTACTTC.

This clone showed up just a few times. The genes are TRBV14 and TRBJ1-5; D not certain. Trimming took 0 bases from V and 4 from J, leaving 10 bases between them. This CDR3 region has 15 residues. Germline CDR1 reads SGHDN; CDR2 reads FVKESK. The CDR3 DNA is TGTGCCAGCAGCCAAGAAGGGTACGGGAATCAGCCCCAGCATTTT. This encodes CASSQEGYGNQPQHF.

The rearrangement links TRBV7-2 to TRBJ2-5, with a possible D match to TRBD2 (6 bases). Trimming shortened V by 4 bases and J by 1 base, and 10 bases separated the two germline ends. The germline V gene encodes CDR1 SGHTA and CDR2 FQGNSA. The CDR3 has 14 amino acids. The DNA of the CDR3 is TGTGCCAGCAGCTCCTCGGGACTCCAAGAGACCCAGTACTTC. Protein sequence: CASSSSGLQETQYF.

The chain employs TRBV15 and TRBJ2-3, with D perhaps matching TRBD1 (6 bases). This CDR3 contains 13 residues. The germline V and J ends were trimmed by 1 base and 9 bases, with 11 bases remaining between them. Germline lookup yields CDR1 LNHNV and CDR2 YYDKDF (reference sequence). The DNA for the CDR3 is TGTGCCACCAGCAGAGTGGACAGTGAAACGCAGTATTTT. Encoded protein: CATSRVDSETQYF.

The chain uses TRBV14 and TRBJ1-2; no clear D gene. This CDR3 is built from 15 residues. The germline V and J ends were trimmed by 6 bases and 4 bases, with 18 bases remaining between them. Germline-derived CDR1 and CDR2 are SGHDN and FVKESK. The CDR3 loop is CASRWNSGRSYGYTF. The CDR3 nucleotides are TGTGCCAGCAGGTGGAACTCCGGTCGAAGCTATGGCTACACCTTC. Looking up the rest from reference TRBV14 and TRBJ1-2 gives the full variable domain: EAGVTQFPSHSVIEKGQTVTLRCDPISGHDNLYWYRRVMGKEIKFLLHFVKESKQDESGMPNNRFLAERTGGTYSTLKVQPAELEDSGVYFCASRWNSGRSYGYTFGSGTRLTVV.

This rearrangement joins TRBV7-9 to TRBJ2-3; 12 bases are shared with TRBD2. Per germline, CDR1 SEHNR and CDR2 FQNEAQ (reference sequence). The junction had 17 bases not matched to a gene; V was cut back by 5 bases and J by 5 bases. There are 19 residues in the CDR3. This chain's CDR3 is CASSMRRRLAGGRGDTQYF. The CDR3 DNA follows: TGTGCCAGCAGCATGCGGCGTCGGCTAGCGGGAGGGCGCGGAGATACGCAGTATTTT.

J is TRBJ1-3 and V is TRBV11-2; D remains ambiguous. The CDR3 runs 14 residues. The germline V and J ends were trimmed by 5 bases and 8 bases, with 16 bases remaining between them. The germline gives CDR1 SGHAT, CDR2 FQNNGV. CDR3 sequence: CASSNGLSRDTIYF. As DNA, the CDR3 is TGTGCCAGCAGCAATGGACTTTCTAGGGACACCATATATTTT.

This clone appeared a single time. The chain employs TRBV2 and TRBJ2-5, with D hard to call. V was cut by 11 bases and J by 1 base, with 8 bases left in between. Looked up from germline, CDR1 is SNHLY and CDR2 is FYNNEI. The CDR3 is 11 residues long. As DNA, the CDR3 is TGTGCCTACAGAACCCAAGAGACCCAGTACTTC. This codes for CAYRTQETQYF.

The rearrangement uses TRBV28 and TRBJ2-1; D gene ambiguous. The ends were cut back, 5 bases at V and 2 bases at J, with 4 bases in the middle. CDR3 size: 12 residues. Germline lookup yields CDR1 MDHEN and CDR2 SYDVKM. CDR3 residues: CASSIPYNEQFF. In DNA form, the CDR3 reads TGTGCCAGCAGTATCCCCTACAATGAGCAGTTCTTC.

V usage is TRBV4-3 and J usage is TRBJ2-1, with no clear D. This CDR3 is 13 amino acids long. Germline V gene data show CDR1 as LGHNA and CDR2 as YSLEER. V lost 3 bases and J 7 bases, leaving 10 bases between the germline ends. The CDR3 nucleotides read TGCGCCAGCAGCCAGCTCGCGGATAATGAGCAGTTCTTC. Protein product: CASSQLADNEQFF.

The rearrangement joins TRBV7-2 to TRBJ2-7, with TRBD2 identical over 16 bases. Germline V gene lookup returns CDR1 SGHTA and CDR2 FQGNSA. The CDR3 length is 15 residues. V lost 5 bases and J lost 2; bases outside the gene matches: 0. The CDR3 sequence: CASSGTSGGAYEQYF. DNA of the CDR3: TGTGCCAGCAGCGGGACTAGCGGGGGGGCCTACGAGCAGTACTTC.

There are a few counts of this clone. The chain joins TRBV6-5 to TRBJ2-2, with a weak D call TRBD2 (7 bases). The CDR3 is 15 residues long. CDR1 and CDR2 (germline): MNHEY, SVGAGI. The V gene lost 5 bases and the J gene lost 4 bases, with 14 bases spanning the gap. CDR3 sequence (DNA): TGTGCCAGCAGTCTCCGAAGGGGGGGCACCGGGGAGCTGTTTTTT. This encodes CASSLRRGGTGELFF.

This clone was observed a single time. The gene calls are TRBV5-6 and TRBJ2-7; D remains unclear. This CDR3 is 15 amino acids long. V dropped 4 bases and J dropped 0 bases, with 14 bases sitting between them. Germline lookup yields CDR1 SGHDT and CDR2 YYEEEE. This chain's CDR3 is CASSPPRFFSYEQYF. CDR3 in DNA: TGTGCCAGCAGCCCCCCCAGGTTCTTCTCCTACGAGCAGTACTTC.

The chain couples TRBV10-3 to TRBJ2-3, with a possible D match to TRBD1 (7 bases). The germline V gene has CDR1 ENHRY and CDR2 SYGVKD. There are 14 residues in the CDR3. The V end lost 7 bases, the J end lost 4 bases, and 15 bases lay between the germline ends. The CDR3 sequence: CAITQGGVSDTQYF. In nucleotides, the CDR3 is TGTGCCATCACCCAGGGGGGTGTTTCAGATACGCAGTATTTT.